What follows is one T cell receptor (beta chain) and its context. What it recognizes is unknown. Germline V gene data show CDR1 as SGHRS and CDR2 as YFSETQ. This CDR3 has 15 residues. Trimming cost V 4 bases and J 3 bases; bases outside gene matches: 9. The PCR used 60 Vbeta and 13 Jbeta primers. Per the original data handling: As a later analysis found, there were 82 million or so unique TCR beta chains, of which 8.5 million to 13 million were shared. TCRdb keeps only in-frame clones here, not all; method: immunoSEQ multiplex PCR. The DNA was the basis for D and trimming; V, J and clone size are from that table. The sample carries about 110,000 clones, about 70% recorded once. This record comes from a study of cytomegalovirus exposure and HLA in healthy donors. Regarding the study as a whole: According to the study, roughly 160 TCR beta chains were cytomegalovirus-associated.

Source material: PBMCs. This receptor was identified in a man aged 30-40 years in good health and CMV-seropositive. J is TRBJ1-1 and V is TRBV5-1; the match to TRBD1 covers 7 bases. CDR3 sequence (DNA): TGCGCCAGCAGCGGGACAGCCCGACAGGACACTGAAGCTTTCTTT. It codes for CASSGTARQDTEAFF.